A selection of T cell receptor beta chains follows, all from one sample in a study of shared clonotypes between healthy human individuals. Using immunoSEQ multiplex PCR, the repertoire was profiled, and TCRdb retains in-frame clones only, with some absent. The table lists roughly 810,000 clones, around 96% of them singletons, with about 0.21% in the top ten. The material sequenced was naive CD8+ T cells sorted from blood. Every receptor here comes from a man aged 30-40 years in good health. Each CDR3 is given with its conserved first and last residue. A D gene is named only where the DNA matches it firmly. Clone size is given for some rows only: seen once, a few or many times, or a class if the clone is expanded.

clone_size,v_call,d_call,j_call,cdr3_aa,cdr3_nt
-,TRBV7-9,-,TRBJ2-7,CASSPPRGTVSYEQYF,TGTGCCAGCAGCCCACCCCGGGGGACGGTATCCTACGAGCAGTACTTC
-,TRBV27,-,TRBJ1-2,CASSPGGLLGYTF,TGTGCCAGCAGTCCCGGGGGGCTACTTGGCTACACCTTC
-,TRBV5-1,TRBD1,TRBJ2-3,CASSFSTGADTQYF,TGCGCCAGCAGTTTCTCCACAGGGGCGGATACGCAGTATTTT
-,TRBV19,-,TRBJ1-5,CASSIGQYSNQPQHF,TGTGCCAGTAGTATAGGTCAGTATAGCAATCAGCCCCAGCATTTT
-,TRBV23-1,TRBD1,TRBJ2-7,CASSPNRGYEQYF,TGCGCCAGCAGTCCTAACAGGGGGTACGAGCAGTACTTC
-,TRBV11-1,-,TRBJ2-1,CASSVGQGYEQFF,TGTGCCAGCAGCGTAGGGCAGGGTTATGAGCAGTTCTTC
-,TRBV29-1,TRBD2,TRBJ2-1,CSGSLAGSGNEQFF,TGCAGCGGCTCACTAGCGGGAAGTGGCAATGAGCAGTTCTTC
-,TRBV25-1,-,TRBJ2-6,CASSTLRGRSSGANVLTF,TGTGCCAGCAGTACCTTACGGGGACGGTCCTCTGGGGCCAACGTCCTGACTTTC
-,TRBV7-2,-,TRBJ2-1,CASSSTQGLHEQFF,TGTGCCAGCAGCTCGACCCAGGGACTTCATGAGCAGTTCTTC
once,TRBV2,-,TRBJ1-4,CASSDFVRGNEKLFF,TGTGCCAGCAGTGATTTTGTCAGGGGAAATGAAAAACTGTTTTTT
-,TRBV9,TRBD1,TRBJ1-1,CASGPGTGTTEAFF,TGTGCCAGCGGACCCGGGACAGGGACCACTGAAGCTTTCTTT
-,TRBV7-2,-,TRBJ1-5,CASSLGTLSNQPQHF,TGTGCCAGCAGCCTCGGGACACTTAGCAATCAGCCCCAGCATTTT
-,TRBV28,-,TRBJ2-2,CASSFHEVYGGRTGELFF,TGTGCCAGCAGTTTCCACGAAGTGTACGGGGGCAGAACCGGGGAGCTGTTTTTT
-,TRBV27,TRBD2,TRBJ2-1,CASGAGGPGEQFF,TGTGCCAGCGGAGCGGGAGGGCCTGGTGAGCAGTTCTTC